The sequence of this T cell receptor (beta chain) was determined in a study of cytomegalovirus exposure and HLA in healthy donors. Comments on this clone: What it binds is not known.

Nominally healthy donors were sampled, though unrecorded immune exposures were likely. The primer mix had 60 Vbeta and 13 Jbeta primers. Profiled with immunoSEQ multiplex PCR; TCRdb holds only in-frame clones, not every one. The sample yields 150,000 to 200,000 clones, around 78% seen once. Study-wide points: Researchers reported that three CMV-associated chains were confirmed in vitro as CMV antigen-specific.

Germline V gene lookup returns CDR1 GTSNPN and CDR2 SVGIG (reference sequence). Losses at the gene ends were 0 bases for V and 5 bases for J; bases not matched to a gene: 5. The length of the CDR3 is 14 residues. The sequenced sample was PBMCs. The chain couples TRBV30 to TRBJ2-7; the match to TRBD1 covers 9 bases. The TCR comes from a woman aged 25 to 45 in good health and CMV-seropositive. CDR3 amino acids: CAWSVQGARNEQYF. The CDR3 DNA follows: TGTGCCTGGAGTGTACAGGGGGCGAGGAACGAGCAGTACTTC.